Below, 8 T cell receptor beta chains from the same sample are listed, as sequenced in a study of identical twins. From the 5' RACE reads, TCRdb called clonotypes with MiXCR, one entry per CDR3 protein. The repertoire has roughly 250,000 distinct CDR3 sequences, about 14% of them found once; the top ten carry under 9.5%. The sample was memory (CD45RO+) T cells sorted from blood. These receptors were collected from a woman aged 18-29 years in good health.

The chain joins TRBV13 to TRBJ1-1; D gene unclear. The CDR3 has 12 residues. Trimming took 1 base from V and 5 from J, leaving 5 bases between them. Germline loops: CDR1 PRHDT, CDR2 FYEKMQ (reference sequence). This CDR3 reads CASSLVRTEAFF. The CDR3 coding sequence is TGTGCCAGCAGCTTAGTCCGTACTGAAGCTTTCTTT.

The chain carries TRBV29-1 and TRBJ2-3; TRBD1 matches at 8 bases. There are 14 residues in the CDR3. With V trimmed by 7 bases and J by 0 bases, 6 bases remained unmatched. CDR1 is SQVTM and CDR2 is ANQGSEA in the germline V gene. Here the CDR3 reads CSAYRDRSTDTQYF. Here the CDR3 DNA reads TGCAGCGCGTACCGGGACAGGAGCACAGATACGCAGTATTTT.

The J gene is TRBJ2-3, the V gene TRBV29-1, with D perhaps matching TRBD2 (7 bases). The CDR3 length is 13 residues. In germline, CDR1 is SQVTM, CDR2 ANQGSEA. V lost 3 bases and J lost 3, with 10 bases in between. The CDR3 sequence: CSVDGGQTDTQYF. The CDR3 DNA sequence: TGCAGCGTTGACGGGGGGCAAACAGATACGCAGTATTTT.

This clonotype was detected only a few times. The chain uses TRBV9 and TRBJ2-3; 14 positions match TRBD2. This CDR3 comprises 16 residues. CDR1 SGDLS and CDR2 YYNGEE come from the germline V gene. Trimming took 4 bases from V and 5 from J; bases not matched to a gene: 6. CDR3 DNA sequence: TGTGCCAGCAGCCCGGGACTAGCGGGAGACGGAGATACGCAGTATTTT. This gives the protein CASSPGLAGDGDTQYF.

This clonotype was seen many times. The chain is built from TRBV29-1 and TRBJ1-1; D not certain. This CDR3 has 12 amino acids. Germline values: CDR1 SQVTM, CDR2 ANQGSEA. The V end lost 4 bases, the J end lost 2 bases, and 8 bases lay between the germline ends. In nucleotides, the CDR3 is TGCAGCGTTGGGCAGGCCAACACTGAAGCTTTCTTT. It yields the protein CSVGQANTEAFF.

V gene TRBV24-1 combines with J gene TRBJ1-3, with D unclear. The V gene's germline CDR1 is KGHDR and CDR2 SFDVKD. The CDR3 totals 14 residues. Trimming shortened V by 5 bases and J by 2 bases, and 9 bases separated the two germline ends. CDR3: CATSGPPAGNTIYF. CDR3 DNA: TGTGCCACCAGTGGACCTCCGGCTGGAAACACCATATATTTT.

This clonotype was detected many times. The V and J genes are TRBV27 and TRBJ1-1; D unclear. Trimming stripped 5 bases from V and 1 base from J, with 11 bases between. The CDR3 extends over 14 amino acids. Germline CDR1 reads MNHEY; CDR2 reads SMNVEV (reference sequence). CDR3 DNA sequence: TGTGCCAGCAGTGCGACCGGGCCGAACACTGAAGCTTTCTTT. Translation: CASSATGPNTEAFF.

This clonotype was picked up many times. This chain links TRBV5-5 with TRBJ2-3, with TRBD2 as a possible D gene (5 bases). This CDR3 comprises 13 residues. The V and J ends lost 4 bases and 4 bases respectively, with 10 bases between them. Per the germline V gene, CDR1 is SGHKS and CDR2 is YYEKEE (reference sequence). The CDR3 spells CASSRTRADTQYF. CDR3 DNA: TGTGCCAGCAGCCGCACTAGGGCAGATACGCAGTATTTT.